A single sample gave rise to the 8 T cell receptor beta chains below, sequenced in a study of CD8+ T cells in alopecia areata. This sample's treatment: oral pan-JAK inhibitor, 5-10 mg twice daily. Extracted from the samples, RNA was reverse transcribed into cDNA to serve as the sequencing template. Method: immunoSEQ multiplex PCR; TCRdb's copy keeps in-frame clones and lacks some. The sample consists of fewer than 250,000 clones, less than 45% of them appearing once. This specimen consisted of CD4+ T cells sorted from blood, obtained around week 34, from a patient treated with tofacitinib. The receptors here all came from a human donor with alopecia areata.

In DNA, the CDR3 is TGTGCCAGCAGCCCCTACAGGGGAGCTGAAGCTTTCTTT. This encodes CASSPYRGAEAFF. The chain uses TRBV6-5 and TRBJ1-1, with 7 bases that match TRBD1. CDR1 MNHEY and CDR2 SVGAGI come from the germline V gene. The CDR3 is made up of 13 amino acids. V dropped 6 bases and J dropped 6; count of bases not matched to a gene: 7.

The rearrangement joins TRBV7-9 to TRBJ2-2; D is undetermined. Trimming removed 4 bases from V and 8 bases from J, with 5 bases in between. Germline-derived CDR1 and CDR2 are SEHNR and FQNEAQ (reference sequence). The CDR3 contains 11 residues. The CDR3 DNA is TGTGCCAGCAGCTACGATGGGGAGCTGTTTTTT. It translates to CASSYDGELFF.

This clone was seen only a few times. The genes are TRBV6-5 and TRBJ2-1; TRBD2 aligns across 16 bases. The CDR3 is 15 amino acids. J gave up 10 bases and V 7 bases, and 7 bases lay outside the gene matches. Looked up from germline, CDR1 is MNHEY and CDR2 is SVGAGI. DNA of the CDR3: TGTGCCAGCACTACGGGACTAGCGGGAGGGGGGGAGCAGTTCTTC. Its protein product is CASTTGLAGGGEQFF.

The CDR3 DNA reads as TGTGCCACCAGCATGGGACAGGTATACAATGAGCAGTTCTTC. Translated: CATSMGQVYNEQFF. The chain joins TRBV15 to TRBJ2-1; 8 nucleotides align to TRBD1. Trimming at V came to 4 bases and at J to 4 bases, leaving 3 bases not matched to a gene. This CDR3 is built from 14 residues. Germline V CDR1 and CDR2: LNHNV, YYDKDF (reference sequence).

The rearrangement links TRBV18 to TRBJ1-1; 8 nucleotides match TRBD1. The CDR3 has 14 residues. Germline CDR1 reads KGHSH; CDR2 reads LQKENI. V lost 3 bases, J lost 6 bases, and 6 bases stayed unmatched. The CDR3 coding sequence is TGTGCCAGCTCACCTCAGGGGGCGCGGGCTGAAGCTTTCTTT. Translated, it gives CASSPQGARAEAFF.

This sequence joins TRBV4-2 and TRBJ1-1, with D maybe TRBD1 (6 bases). This CDR3 has 15 residues. Germline V CDR1 and CDR2: LGHNA, YNFKEQ. The V and J ends lost 7 bases and 4 bases respectively, with 19 bases between them. CDR3 sequence reads: CASNPVQNRVTEAFF. CDR3 nucleotides: TGTGCCAGCAACCCTGTTCAGAACAGGGTCACTGAAGCTTTCTTT.

The J gene is TRBJ1-4, the V gene TRBV5-1, with D possibly TRBD1 on 6 matching bases. Germline-derived CDR1 and CDR2 are SGHRS and YFSETQ. This CDR3 contains 15 residues. V lost 3 bases to trimming and J lost 5 bases, with 14 bases between them. Here the CDR3 DNA reads TGCGCCAGCAGCTCGGGACACACAAAAAATGAAAAACTGTTTTTT. It encodes CASSSGHTKNEKLFF.

V is TRBV23-1 and J is TRBJ1-1, with TRBD1 as a possible D gene (6 bases). TRBV23-1 is an ORF, with its function uncertain. This CDR3 region has 15 residues. Trimming shortened V by 0 bases and J by 1 base, and 9 bases separated the two germline ends. The CDR3 is CASSQSNRENTEAFF. In nucleotides, the CDR3 is TGCGCCAGCAGTCAATCGAACAGGGAGAACACTGAAGCTTTCTTT.